Listed here is a single T cell receptor (beta chain). The record originates from a study of technical replicates of blood from a handful of donors. This CDR3 has 15 amino acids. In germline, CDR1 is PRHDT, CDR2 FYEKMQ (reference sequence). V gave up 5 bases and J gave up 5 bases; unmatched junction bases: 9. Clones were sequenced by immunoSEQ multiplex PCR, and TCRdb holds only the in-frame ones, with some missing. The sample has approximately 80,000 clones, 95% to 98% seen once. Sequencing input: T cells isolated from PBMCs. This chain links TRBV13 with TRBJ2-1; 7 positions match TRBD1. The sequence was obtained from a human donor in good health. The CDR3 DNA reads TGTGCCAGCAGCCACCGGGACAGTACCCACAATGAGCAGTTCTTC. It codes for CASSHRDSTHNEQFF.